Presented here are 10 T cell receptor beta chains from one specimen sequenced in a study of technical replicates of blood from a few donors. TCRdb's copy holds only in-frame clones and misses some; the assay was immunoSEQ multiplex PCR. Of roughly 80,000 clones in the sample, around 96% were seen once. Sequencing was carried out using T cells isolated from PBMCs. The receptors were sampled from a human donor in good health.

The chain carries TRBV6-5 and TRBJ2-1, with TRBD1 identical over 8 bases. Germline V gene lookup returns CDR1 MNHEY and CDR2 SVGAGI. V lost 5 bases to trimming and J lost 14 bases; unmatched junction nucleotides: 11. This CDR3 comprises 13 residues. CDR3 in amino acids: CASSNNYPTGEFF. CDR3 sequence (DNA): TGTGCCAGCAGTAACAACTACCCGACAGGGGAGTTCTTC.

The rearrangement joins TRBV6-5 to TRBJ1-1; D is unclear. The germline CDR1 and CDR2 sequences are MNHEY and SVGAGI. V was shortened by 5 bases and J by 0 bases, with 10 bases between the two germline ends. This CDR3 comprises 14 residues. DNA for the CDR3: TGTGCCAGCAGTCCCCTGAGAGTGAACACTGAAGCTTTCTTT. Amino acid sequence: CASSPLRVNTEAFF.

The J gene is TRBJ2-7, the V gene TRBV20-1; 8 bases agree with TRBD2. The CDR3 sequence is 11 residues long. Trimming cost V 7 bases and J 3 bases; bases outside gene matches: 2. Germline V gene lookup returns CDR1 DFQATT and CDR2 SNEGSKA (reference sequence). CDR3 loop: CSVLAGYEQYF. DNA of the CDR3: TGCAGTGTCCTAGCGGGCTACGAGCAGTACTTC.

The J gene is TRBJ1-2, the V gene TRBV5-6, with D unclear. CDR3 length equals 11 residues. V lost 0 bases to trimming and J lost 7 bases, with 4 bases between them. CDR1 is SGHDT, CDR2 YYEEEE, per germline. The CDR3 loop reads CASSLGAGYTF. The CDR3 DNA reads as TGTGCCAGCAGCTTGGGCGCTGGCTACACCTTC.

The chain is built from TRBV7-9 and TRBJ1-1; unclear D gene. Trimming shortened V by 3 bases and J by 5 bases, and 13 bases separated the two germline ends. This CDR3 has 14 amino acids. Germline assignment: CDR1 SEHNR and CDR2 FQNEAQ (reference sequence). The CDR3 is CASSFKRPGTEAFF. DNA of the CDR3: TGTGCCAGCAGCTTTAAACGCCCGGGGACTGAAGCTTTCTTT.

The chain's CDR3 is CASTYQLTASGGEQFF. The CDR3 DNA reads TGCGCCAGCACCTACCAGTTGACAGCCTCGGGGGGTGAGCAGTTCTTC. This chain connects TRBV5-1 to TRBJ2-1; 7 positions agree with TRBD2. The CDR3 length is 16 residues. J was trimmed by 9 bases and V by 6 bases; bases with no gene match: 18. Germline loops: CDR1 SGHRS, CDR2 YFSETQ.

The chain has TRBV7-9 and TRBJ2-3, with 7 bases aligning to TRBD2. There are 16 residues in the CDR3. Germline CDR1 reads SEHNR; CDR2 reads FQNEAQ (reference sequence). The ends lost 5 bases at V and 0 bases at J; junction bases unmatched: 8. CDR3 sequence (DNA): TGTGCCAGCAGCAGGACTAGAAGGACTAGCACAGATACGCAGTATTTT. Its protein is CASSRTRRTSTDTQYF.

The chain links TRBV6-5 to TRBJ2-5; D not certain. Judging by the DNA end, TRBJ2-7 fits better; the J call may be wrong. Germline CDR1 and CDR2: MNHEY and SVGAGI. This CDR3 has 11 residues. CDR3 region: CASSNAYEQYF. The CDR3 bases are TGTGCCAGCAGTAACGCCTACGAGCAGTACTTC.

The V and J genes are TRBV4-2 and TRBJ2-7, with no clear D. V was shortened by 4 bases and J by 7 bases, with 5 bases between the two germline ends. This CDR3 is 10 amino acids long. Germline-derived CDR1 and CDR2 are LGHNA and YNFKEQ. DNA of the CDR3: TGTGCCAGCAGCCCTACGGAGCAGTACTTC. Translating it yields CASSPTEQYF.

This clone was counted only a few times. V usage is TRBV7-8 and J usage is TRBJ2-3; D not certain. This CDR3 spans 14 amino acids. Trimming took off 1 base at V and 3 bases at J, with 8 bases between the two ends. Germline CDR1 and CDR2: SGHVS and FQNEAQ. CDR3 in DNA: TGTGCCAGCAGCTTAGTTTCCGGGACAGATACGCAGTATTTT. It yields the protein CASSLVSGTDTQYF.